The sequence of this T cell receptor beta chain was determined in a study of Ad26.COV2.S vaccination and SARS-CoV-2 variants. TCRdb's copy holds only in-frame clones and misses some; the assay was immunoSEQ multiplex PCR. This table holds 350,000 to 450,000 clones, 92% found once. As to this clone: The antigen remains undetermined.

The CDR3 extends over 15 amino acids. Trimming shortened V by 4 bases and J by 3 bases, and 12 bases separated the two germline ends. CDR1 is LGHDT, CDR2 YNNKEL, per germline (reference sequence). Study-level findings and limits: Researchers reported similar non-spike TCR breadth in vaccine and placebo recipients. The breadth of spike-specific CD8+ and CD4+ T cell responses after vaccination was reportedly substantial. Analytic work on TCR breadth and depth might have understated the full extent of total T cell responses.

Sample treatment: about 20 received Ad26.COV2.S at low or high dose, single or two shots; several received placebo; per-sample allocation not given. Each sample was drawn 63 days after the first injection (of vaccine or placebo). The clonotype was recovered from a person aged 18 to 59 who received the Ad26.COV2.S COVID-19 vaccine or a placebo. Sequenced material: peripheral blood, taken in a trial of Ad26.COV2.S vaccine versus placebo. The chain is built from TRBV3-1 (or the pseudogene TRBV3-2) and TRBJ1-4; TRBD1 might be the D (5 bases). CDR3 in amino acids: CASSLQGGANEKLFF. The CDR3 DNA reads as TGTGCCAGCAGCCTCCAGGGTGGGGCTAATGAAAAACTGTTTTTT.